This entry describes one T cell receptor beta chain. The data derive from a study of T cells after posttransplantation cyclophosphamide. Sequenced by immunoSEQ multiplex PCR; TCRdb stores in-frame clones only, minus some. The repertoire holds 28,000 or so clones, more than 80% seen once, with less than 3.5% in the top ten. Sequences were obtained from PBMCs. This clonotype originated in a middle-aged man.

This CDR3 reads CASSLESSINEQFF. The CDR3 DNA follows: TGTGCCAGCAGCCTGGAGAGTTCGATCAATGAGCAGTTCTTC. The V and J genes are TRBV7-2 and TRBJ2-1; D is unclear. The CDR3 runs to 14 residues. The germline V gene encodes CDR1 SGHTA and CDR2 FQGNSA. V lost 5 bases and J lost 6, with 14 bases in between.